The rows below give T cell receptor beta chains drawn from one sample of a study of blood T cell repertoires in COVID-19. TCRdb keeps only in-frame clones here, not all; method: immunoSEQ multiplex PCR. This table has 250,000 to 300,000 clones, roughly 90% appearing once. The sequenced sample consisted of PBMCs or T cells enriched from blood (not recorded which). These receptors all come from a woman between 50 and 59 years old who had been exposed to COVID-19. Both conserved end residues are part of each CDR3. Size tells how often a clone was seen (once, few, many) or the class of an expanded clone, and some rows leave it out.

cdr3_aa: CATSRTGQVQETQYF
j_call: TRBJ2-5
v_call: TRBV15
clone_size: -

cdr3_aa: CASSPGGAGSEAFF
j_call: TRBJ1-1
v_call: TRBV18
clone_size: -

cdr3_aa: CASSFTRGLNTEAFF
j_call: TRBJ1-1
v_call: TRBV5-7
clone_size: -

cdr3_aa: CSASSGTGHTDTQYF
j_call: TRBJ2-3
v_call: TRBV20-1
clone_size: once

cdr3_aa: CASSQEIGRASYNEQFF
j_call: TRBJ2-1
v_call: TRBV4-1
clone_size: -

cdr3_aa: CASTETVESPLHF
j_call: TRBJ1-6
v_call: TRBV6-5
clone_size: -

cdr3_aa: CASSPRDRGEQYF
j_call: TRBJ2-7
v_call: TRBV19
clone_size: -

cdr3_aa: CASSTDSSYEQYF
j_call: TRBJ2-7
v_call: TRBV19
clone_size: -

cdr3_aa: CASSTPRGATGELFF
j_call: TRBJ2-2
v_call: TRBV27
clone_size: -

cdr3_aa: CASQLTASGYGYTF
j_call: TRBJ1-2
v_call: TRBV28
clone_size: -

cdr3_aa: CASSPYGQMNTEAFF
j_call: TRBJ1-1
v_call: TRBV25-1
clone_size: -

cdr3_aa: CASRGSSGGLYYEQYF
j_call: TRBJ2-7
v_call: TRBV28
clone_size: -

cdr3_aa: CASRISGAAGELFF
j_call: TRBJ2-2
v_call: TRBV5-1
clone_size: -

cdr3_aa: CASSPMGQGGNSPLHF
j_call: TRBJ1-6
v_call: TRBV18
clone_size: -

cdr3_aa: CASSLQPRGQPQHF
j_call: TRBJ1-5
v_call: TRBV3-1/TRBV3-2
clone_size: once

cdr3_aa: CASSLGQGLYNEQFF
j_call: TRBJ2-1
v_call: TRBV5-1
clone_size: -

cdr3_aa: CAWSSAGSTQLYEKLFF
j_call: TRBJ1-4
v_call: TRBV30
clone_size: few

cdr3_aa: CASSEGTGGSGLVFHTQYF
j_call: TRBJ2-3
v_call: TRBV2
clone_size: -

cdr3_aa: CSVLSGTGELFF
j_call: TRBJ2-2
v_call: TRBV29-1
clone_size: few

cdr3_aa: CASSSGQGAYGYTF
j_call: TRBJ1-2
v_call: TRBV2
clone_size: -

cdr3_aa: CATSDSGRARDNEQFF
j_call: TRBJ2-1
v_call: TRBV24-1
clone_size: -

cdr3_aa: CASSLGQPNTGELFF
j_call: TRBJ2-2
v_call: TRBV5-1
clone_size: once

cdr3_aa: CASSQQAGRTGGTEAFF
j_call: TRBJ1-1
v_call: TRBV3-1/TRBV3-2
clone_size: -

cdr3_aa: CASSADRDYNSPLHF
j_call: TRBJ1-6
v_call: TRBV11-2
clone_size: -

cdr3_aa: CASSQWDSTYEQYF
j_call: TRBJ2-7
v_call: TRBV7-6
clone_size: -

cdr3_aa: CASSLNRNTEAFF
j_call: TRBJ1-1
v_call: TRBV7-2
clone_size: -

cdr3_aa: CASSQESARSPLHF
j_call: TRBJ1-6
v_call: TRBV3-1/TRBV3-2
clone_size: -

cdr3_aa: CASSLEGTGNNSPLHF
j_call: TRBJ1-6
v_call: TRBV4-2
clone_size: -

cdr3_aa: CASRFDRISQETQYF
j_call: TRBJ2-5
v_call: TRBV28
clone_size: -

cdr3_aa: CASSSSLGQRSYGYTF
j_call: TRBJ1-2
v_call: TRBV28
clone_size: -

cdr3_aa: CASSLVTGMNTEAFF
j_call: TRBJ1-1
v_call: TRBV5-1
clone_size: -

cdr3_aa: CASSVDTGPYEQYF
j_call: TRBJ2-7
v_call: TRBV9
clone_size: -

cdr3_aa: CASSDSGLFPNGYTF
j_call: TRBJ1-2
v_call: TRBV6-4
clone_size: -

cdr3_aa: CASSPTKQGQGAHEQFF
j_call: TRBJ2-1
v_call: TRBV5-1
clone_size: once

cdr3_aa: CASSREVSNTGELFF
j_call: TRBJ2-2
v_call: TRBV5-1
clone_size: once

cdr3_aa: CASSVTGTGGPDTQYF
j_call: TRBJ2-3
v_call: TRBV18
clone_size: few

cdr3_aa: CASSAISTYNSPLHF
j_call: TRBJ1-6
v_call: TRBV27
clone_size: -

cdr3_aa: CASSEAGRDNQPQHF
j_call: TRBJ1-5
v_call: TRBV6-1
clone_size: -

cdr3_aa: CASSSLGLKDRGSTDTQYF
j_call: TRBJ2-3
v_call: TRBV28
clone_size: once

cdr3_aa: CASSGRRGREQETQYF
j_call: TRBJ2-5
v_call: TRBV25-1
clone_size: -

cdr3_aa: CSVTGQGDTEAFF
j_call: TRBJ1-1
v_call: TRBV29-1
clone_size: -

cdr3_aa: CASSTSDYGYTF
j_call: TRBJ1-2
v_call: TRBV28
clone_size: -

cdr3_aa: CASSIRGPGPQHF
j_call: TRBJ1-5
v_call: TRBV2
clone_size: -

cdr3_aa: CASSPTSGGPGRETQYF
j_call: TRBJ2-5
v_call: TRBV4-1
clone_size: -

cdr3_aa: CASSAPGESSYEQYF
j_call: TRBJ2-7
v_call: TRBV6-2/TRBV6-3
clone_size: -

cdr3_aa: CAIRRGRTDPNTEAFF
j_call: TRBJ1-1
v_call: TRBV10-3
clone_size: -